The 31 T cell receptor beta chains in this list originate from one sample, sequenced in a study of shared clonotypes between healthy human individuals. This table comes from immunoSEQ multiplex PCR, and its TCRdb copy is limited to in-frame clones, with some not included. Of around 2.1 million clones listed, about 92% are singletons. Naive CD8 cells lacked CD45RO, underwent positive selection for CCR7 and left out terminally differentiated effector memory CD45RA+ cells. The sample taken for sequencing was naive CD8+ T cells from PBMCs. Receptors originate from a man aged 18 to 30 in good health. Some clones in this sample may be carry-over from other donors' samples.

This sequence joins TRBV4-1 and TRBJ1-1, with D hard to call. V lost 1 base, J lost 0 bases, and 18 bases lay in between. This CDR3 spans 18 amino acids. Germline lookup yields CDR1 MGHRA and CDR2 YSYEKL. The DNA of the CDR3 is TGCGCCAGCAGCCAAGGTACCGCGATAGGACGGGTGAACACTGAAGCTTTCTTT. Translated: CASSQGTAIGRVNTEAFF.

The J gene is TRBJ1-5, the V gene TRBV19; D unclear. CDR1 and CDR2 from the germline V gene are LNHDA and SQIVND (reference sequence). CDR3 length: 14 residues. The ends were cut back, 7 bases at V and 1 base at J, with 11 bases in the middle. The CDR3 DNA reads TGTGCCAGTACTACCTCCAGGAGCAATCAGCCCCAGCATTTT. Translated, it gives CASTTSRSNQPQHF.

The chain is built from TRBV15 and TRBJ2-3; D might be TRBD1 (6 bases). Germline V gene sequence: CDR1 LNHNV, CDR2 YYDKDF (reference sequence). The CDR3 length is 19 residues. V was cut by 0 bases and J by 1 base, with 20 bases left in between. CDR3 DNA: TGTGCCACCAGCAGAGACATACGCCACAGGGATTTAGGCACAGATACGCAGTATTTT. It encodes CATSRDIRHRDLGTDTQYF.

CDR3 sequence (DNA): TGTGCCAGCAGCTACGGGGCTAGCGGGAGGAATGAGCAGTTCTTC. Translation: CASSYGASGRNEQFF. The J gene is TRBJ2-1, the V gene TRBV7-2; 11 bases line up with TRBD2. The length of the CDR3 is 15 residues. The germline V gene has CDR1 SGHTA and CDR2 FQGNSA. V was clipped by 4 bases and J by 7 bases; unmatched bases: 6.

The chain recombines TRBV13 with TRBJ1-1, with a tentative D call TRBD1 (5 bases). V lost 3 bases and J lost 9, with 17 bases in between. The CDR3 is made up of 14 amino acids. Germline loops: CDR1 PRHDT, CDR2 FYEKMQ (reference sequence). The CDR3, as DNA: TGTGCCAGCAGCTTTCAGCTGGGGACGGAGAAAGCTTTCTTT. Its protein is CASSFQLGTEKAFF.

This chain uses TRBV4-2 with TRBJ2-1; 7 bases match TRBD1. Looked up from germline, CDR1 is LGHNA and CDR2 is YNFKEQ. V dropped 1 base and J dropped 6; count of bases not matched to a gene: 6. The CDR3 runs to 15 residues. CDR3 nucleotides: TGTGCCAGCAGCCAAGGAGACAGGGTTGGCAATGAGCAGTTCTTC. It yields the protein CASSQGDRVGNEQFF.

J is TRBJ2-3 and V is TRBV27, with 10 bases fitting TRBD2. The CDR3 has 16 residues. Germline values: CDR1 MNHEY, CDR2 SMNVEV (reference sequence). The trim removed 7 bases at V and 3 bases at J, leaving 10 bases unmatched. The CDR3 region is CASTPLRTSGTDTQYF. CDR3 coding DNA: TGTGCCAGCACCCCTCTCCGGACTAGCGGAACAGATACGCAGTATTTT.

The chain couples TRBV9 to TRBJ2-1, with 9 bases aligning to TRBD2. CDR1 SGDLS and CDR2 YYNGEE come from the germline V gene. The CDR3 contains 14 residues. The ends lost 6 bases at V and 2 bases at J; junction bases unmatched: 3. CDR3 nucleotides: TGTGCCAGCACGGCGGGAGGGACCTACAATGAGCAGTTCTTC. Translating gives CASTAGGTYNEQFF.

CDR3 protein: CASSLESKNIQYF. In DNA form, the CDR3 reads TGTGCCAGCAGCTTAGAGAGCAAAAACATTCAGTACTTC. The chain joins TRBV11-2 to TRBJ2-4; D ambiguous. CDR1 is SGHAT and CDR2 is FQNNGV in the germline V gene. The CDR3 contains 13 residues. Trimming cost V 0 bases and J 3 bases, with 3 bases left between them.

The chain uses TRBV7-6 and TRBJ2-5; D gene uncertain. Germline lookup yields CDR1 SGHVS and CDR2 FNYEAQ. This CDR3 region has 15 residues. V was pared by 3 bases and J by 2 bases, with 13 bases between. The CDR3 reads CASSFVAAPQETQYF. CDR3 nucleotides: TGTGCCAGCAGCTTTGTGGCTGCGCCACAAGAGACCCAGTACTTC.

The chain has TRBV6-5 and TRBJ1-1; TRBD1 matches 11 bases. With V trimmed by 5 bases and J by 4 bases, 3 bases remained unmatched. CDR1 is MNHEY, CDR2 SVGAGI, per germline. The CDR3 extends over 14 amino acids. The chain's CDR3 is CASSGGQGGTEAFF. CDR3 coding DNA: TGTGCCAGCAGTGGGGGACAGGGGGGCACTGAAGCTTTCTTT.

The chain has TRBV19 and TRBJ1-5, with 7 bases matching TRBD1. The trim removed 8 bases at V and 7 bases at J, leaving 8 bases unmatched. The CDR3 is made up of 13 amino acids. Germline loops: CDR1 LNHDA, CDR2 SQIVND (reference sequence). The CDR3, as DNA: TGTGCCAGTGAGAACAGGGGTAGCCAGCCCCAGCATTTT. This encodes CASENRGSQPQHF.

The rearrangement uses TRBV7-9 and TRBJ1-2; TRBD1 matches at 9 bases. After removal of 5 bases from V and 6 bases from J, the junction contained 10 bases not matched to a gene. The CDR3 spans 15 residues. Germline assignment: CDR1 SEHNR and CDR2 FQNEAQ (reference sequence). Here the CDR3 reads CASSLSGTGRNGYTF. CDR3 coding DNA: TGTGCCAGCAGCCTATCCGGGACAGGGAGAAATGGCTACACCTTC.

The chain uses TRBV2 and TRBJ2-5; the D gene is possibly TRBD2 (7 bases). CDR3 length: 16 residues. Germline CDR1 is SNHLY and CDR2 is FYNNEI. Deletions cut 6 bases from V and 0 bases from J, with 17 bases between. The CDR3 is CASRGGPYGDQETQYF. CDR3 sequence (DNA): TGTGCCAGCAGGGGGGGGCCGTATGGGGACCAAGAGACCCAGTACTTC.

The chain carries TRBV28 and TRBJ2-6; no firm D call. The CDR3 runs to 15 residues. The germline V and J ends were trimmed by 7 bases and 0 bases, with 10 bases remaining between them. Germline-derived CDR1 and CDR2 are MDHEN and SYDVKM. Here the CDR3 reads CASTTSVSGANVLTF. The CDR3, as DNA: TGTGCCAGCACCACCTCGGTCTCTGGGGCCAACGTCCTGACTTTC.

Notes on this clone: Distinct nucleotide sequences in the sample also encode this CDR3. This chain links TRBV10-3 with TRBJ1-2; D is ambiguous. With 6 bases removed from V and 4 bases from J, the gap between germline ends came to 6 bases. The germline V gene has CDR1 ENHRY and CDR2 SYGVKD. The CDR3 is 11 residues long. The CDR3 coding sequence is TGTGCCATCAGCGACGGCTATGGCTACACCTTC. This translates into CAISDGYGYTF.

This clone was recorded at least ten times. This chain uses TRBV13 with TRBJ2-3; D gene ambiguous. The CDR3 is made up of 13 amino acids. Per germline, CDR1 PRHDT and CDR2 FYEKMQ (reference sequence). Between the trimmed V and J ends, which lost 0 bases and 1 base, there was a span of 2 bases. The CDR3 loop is CASSLGGTDTQYF. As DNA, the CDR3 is TGTGCCAGCAGCTTAGGGGGCACAGATACGCAGTATTTT.

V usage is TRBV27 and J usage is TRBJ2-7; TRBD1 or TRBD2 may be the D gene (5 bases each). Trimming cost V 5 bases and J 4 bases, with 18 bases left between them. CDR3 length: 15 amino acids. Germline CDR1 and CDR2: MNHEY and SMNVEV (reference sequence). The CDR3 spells CASSSYGTEYYEQYF. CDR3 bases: TGTGCCAGCAGTAGTTACGGGACGGAATATTACGAGCAGTACTTC.

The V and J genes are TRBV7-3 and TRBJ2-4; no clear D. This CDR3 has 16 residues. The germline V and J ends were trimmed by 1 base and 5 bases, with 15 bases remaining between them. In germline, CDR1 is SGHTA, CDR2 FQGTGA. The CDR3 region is CASSLNGPTMENIQYF. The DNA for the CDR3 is TGTGCCAGCAGCTTAAACGGTCCGACAATGGAAAACATTCAGTACTTC.

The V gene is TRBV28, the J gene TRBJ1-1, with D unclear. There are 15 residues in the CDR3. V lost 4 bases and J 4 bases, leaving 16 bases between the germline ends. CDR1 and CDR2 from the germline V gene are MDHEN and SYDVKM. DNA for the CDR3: TGTGCCAGCAGTTATAGGTTTCCGGGAAGCACTGAAGCTTTCTTT. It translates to CASSYRFPGSTEAFF. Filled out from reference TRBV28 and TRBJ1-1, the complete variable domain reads DVKVTQSSRYLVKRTGEKVFLECVQDMDHENMFWYRQDPGLGLRLIYFSYDVKMKEKGDIPEGYSVSREKKERFSLILESASTNQTSMYLCASSYRFPGSTEAFFGQGTRLTVV.

CDR3 in amino acids: CASSLARERGYTF. Written as DNA, the CDR3 is TGTGCCAGCAGCTTAGCGAGGGAGCGGGGCTACACCTTC. The chain couples TRBV13 to TRBJ1-2; D ambiguous. Looked up from germline, CDR1 is PRHDT and CDR2 is FYEKMQ (reference sequence). V lost 1 base and J lost 8, with 11 bases in between. The CDR3 length is 13 residues.

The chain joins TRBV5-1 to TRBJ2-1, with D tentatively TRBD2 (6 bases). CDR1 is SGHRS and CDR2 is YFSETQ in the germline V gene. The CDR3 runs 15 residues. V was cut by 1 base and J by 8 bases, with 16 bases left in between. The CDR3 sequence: CASSLTRELIHEQFF. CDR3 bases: TGCGCCAGCAGCTTGACACGGGAGTTAATTCATGAGCAGTTCTTC.

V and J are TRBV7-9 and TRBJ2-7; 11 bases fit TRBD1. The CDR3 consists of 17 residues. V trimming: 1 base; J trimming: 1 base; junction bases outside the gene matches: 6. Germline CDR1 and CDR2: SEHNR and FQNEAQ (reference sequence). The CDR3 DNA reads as TGTGCCAGCAGCTTAGGACGGGGACAGGGGGTTTCCTACGAGCAGTACTTC. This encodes CASSLGRGQGVSYEQYF.

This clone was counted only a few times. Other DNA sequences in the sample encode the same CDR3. The CDR3 is CASSIGGAEAFF. As DNA, the CDR3 is TGTGCCAGTAGTATAGGGGGAGCTGAAGCTTTCTTT. The chain joins TRBV19 to TRBJ1-1; D ambiguous. Germline V gene lookup returns CDR1 LNHDA and CDR2 SQIVND (reference sequence). V was cut by 1 base and J by 6 bases, with 6 bases left in between. CDR3 length: 12 residues.

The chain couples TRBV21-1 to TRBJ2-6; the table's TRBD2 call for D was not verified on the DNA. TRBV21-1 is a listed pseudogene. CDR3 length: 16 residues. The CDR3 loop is CASSKDGGQGANVLTF. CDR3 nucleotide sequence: TGTGCCAGCAGCAAAGACGGGGGGCAAGGGGCCAACGTCCTGACTTTC.

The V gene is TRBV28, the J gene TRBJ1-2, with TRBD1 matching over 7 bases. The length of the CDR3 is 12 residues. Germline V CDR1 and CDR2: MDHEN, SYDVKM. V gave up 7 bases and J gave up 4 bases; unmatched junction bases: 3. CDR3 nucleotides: TGTGCCAGCAACGACAGGGCCTATGGCTACACCTTC. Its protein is CASNDRAYGYTF.

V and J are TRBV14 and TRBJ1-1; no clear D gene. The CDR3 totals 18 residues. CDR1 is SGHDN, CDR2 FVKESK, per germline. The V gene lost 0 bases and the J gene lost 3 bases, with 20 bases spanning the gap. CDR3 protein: CASSQEREYPAADTEAFF. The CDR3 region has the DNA TGTGCCAGCAGCCAAGAAAGAGAATACCCCGCGGCGGACACTGAAGCTTTCTTT. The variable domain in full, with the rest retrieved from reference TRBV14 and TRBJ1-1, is EAGVTQFPSHSVIEKGQTVTLRCDPISGHDNLYWYRRVMGKEIKFLLHFVKESKQDESGMPNNRFLAERTGGTYSTLKVQPAELEDSGVYFCASSQEREYPAADTEAFFGQGTRLTVV.

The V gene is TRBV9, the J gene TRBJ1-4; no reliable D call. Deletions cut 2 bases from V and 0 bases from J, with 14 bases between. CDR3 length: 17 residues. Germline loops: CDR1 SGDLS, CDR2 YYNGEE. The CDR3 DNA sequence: TGTGCCAGCAGCGTTGAACCCACGACGGCAACTAATGAAAAACTGTTTTTT. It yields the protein CASSVEPTTATNEKLFF.

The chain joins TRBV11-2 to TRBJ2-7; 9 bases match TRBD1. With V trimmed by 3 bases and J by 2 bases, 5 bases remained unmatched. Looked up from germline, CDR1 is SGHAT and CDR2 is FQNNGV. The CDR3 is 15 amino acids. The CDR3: CASSFGTGHTYEQYF. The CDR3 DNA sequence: TGTGCCAGCAGCTTCGGGACAGGGCATACCTACGAGCAGTACTTC.

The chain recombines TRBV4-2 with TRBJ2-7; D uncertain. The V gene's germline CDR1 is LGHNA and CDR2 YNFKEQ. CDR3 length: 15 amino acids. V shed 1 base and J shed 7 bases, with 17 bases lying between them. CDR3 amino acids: CASSQAPGPDEEQYF. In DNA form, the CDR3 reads TGTGCCAGCAGCCAAGCTCCTGGGCCGGACGAGGAGCAGTACTTC.

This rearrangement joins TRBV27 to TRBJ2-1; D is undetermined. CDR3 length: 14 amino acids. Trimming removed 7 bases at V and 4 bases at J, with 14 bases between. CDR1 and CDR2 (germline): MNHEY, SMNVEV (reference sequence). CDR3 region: CASKPGMGYNEQFF. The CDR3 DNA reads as TGTGCCAGCAAGCCCGGAATGGGGTACAATGAGCAGTTCTTC.